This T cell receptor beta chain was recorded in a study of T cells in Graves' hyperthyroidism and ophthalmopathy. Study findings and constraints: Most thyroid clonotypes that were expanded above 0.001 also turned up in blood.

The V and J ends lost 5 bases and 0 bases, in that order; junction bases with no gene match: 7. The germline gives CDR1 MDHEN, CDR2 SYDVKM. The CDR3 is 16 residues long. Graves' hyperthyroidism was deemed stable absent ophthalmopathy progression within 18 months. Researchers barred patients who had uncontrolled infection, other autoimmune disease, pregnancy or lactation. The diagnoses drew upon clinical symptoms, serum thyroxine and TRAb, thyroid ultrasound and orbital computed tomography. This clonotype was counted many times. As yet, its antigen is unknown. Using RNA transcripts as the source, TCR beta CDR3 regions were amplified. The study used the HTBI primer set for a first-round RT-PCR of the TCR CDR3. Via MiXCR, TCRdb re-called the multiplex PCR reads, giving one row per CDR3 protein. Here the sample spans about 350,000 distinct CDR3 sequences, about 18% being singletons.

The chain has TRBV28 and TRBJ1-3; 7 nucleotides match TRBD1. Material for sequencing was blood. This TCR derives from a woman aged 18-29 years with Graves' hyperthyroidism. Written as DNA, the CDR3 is TGTGCCAGCAGTCGCGGACAGGCCCTCTCTGGAAACACCATATATTTT. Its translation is CASSRGQALSGNTIYF.